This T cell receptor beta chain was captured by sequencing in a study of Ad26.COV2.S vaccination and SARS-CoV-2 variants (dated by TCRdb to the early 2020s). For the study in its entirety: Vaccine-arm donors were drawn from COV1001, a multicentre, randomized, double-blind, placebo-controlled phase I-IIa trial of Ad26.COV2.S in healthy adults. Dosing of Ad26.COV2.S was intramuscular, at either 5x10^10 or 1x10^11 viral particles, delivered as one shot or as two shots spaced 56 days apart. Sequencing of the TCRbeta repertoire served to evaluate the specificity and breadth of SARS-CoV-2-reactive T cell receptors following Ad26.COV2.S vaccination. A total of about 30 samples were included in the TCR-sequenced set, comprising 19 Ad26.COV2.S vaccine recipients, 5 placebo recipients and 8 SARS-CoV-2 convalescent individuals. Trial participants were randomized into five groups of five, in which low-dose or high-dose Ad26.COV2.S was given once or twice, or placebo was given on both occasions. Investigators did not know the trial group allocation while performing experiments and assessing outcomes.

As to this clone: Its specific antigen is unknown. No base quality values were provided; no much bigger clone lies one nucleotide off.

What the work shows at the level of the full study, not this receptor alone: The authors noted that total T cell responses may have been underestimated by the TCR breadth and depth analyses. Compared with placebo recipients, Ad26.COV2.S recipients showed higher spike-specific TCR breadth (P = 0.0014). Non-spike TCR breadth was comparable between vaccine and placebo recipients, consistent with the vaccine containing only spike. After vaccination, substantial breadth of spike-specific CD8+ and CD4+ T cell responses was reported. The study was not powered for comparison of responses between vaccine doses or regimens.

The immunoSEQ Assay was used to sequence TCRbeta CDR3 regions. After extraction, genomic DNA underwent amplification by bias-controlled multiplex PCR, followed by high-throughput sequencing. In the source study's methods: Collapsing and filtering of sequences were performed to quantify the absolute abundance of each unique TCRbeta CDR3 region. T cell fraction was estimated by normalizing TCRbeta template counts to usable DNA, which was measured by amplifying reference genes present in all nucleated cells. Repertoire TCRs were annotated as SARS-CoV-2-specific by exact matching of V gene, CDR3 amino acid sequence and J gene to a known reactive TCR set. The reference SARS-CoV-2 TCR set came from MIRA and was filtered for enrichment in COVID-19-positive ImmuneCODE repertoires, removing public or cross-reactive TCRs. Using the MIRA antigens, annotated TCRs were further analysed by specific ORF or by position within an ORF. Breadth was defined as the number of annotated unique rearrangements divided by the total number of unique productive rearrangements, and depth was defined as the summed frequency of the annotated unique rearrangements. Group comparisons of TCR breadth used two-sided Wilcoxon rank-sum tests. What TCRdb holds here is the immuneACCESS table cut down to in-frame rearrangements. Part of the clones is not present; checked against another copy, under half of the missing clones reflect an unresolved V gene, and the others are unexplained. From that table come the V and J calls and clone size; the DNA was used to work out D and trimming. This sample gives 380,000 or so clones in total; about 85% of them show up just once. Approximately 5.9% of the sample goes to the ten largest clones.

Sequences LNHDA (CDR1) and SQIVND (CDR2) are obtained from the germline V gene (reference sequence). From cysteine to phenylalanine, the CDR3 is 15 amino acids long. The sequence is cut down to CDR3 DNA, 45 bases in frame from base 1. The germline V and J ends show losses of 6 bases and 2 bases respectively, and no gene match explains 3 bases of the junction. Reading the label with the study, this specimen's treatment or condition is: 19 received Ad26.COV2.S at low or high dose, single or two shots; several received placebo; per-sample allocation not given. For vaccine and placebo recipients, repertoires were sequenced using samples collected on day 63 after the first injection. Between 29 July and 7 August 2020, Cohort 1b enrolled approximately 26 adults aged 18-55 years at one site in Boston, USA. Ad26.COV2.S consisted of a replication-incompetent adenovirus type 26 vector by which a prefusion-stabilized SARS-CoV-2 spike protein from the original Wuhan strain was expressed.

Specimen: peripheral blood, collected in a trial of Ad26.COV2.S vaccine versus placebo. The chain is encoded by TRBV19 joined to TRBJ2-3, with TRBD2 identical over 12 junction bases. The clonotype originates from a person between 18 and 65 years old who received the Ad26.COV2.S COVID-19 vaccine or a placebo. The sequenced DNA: TGTGCCAGTAGGAGACTAGCGGGGGACACAGATACGCAGTATTTT. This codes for CASRRLAGDTDTQYF. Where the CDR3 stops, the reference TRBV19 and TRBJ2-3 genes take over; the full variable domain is DGGITQSPKYLFRKEGQNVTLSCEQNLNHDAMYWYRQDPGQGLRLIYYSQIVNDFQKGDIAEGYSVSREKKESFPLTVTSAQKNPTAFYLCASRRLAGDTDTQYFGPGTRLTVL.